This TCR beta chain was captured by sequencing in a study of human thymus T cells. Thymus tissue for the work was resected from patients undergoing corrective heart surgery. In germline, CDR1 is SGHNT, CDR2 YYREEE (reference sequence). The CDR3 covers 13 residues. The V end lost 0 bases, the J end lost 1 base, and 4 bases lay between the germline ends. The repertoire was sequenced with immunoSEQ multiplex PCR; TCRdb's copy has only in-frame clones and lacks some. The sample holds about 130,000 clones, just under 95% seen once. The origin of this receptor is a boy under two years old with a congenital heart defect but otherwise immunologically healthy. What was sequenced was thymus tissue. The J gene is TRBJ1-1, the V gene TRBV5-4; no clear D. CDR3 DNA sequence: TGTGCCAGCAGCTTGGCCCCGAACACTGAAGCTTTCTTT. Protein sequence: CASSLAPNTEAFF.